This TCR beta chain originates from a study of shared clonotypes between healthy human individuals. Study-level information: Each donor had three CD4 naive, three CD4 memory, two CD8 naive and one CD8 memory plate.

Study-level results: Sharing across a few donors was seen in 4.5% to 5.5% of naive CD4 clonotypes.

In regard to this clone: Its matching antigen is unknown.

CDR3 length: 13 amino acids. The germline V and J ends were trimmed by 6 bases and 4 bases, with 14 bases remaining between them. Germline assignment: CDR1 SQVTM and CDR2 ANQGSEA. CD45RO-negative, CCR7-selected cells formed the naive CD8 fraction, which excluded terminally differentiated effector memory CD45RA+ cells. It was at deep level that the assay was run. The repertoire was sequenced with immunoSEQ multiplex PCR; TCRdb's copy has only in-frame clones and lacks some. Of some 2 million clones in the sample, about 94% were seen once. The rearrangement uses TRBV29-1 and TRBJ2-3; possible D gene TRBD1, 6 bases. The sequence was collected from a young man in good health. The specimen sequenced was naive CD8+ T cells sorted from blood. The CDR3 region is CSVAPGVADTQYF. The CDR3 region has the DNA TGCAGCGTGGCGCCAGGGGTAGCAGATACGCAGTATTTT.